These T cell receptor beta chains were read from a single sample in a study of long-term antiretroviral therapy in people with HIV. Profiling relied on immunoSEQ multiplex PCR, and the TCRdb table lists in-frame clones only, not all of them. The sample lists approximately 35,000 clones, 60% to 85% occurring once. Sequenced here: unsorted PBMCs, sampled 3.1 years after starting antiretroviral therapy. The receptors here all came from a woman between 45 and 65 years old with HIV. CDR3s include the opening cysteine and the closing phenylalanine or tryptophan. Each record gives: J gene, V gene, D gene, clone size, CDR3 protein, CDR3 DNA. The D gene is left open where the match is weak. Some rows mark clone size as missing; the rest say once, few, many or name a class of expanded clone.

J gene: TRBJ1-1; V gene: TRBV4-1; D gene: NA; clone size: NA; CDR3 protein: CASSQVYRGGTEAFF; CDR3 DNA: TGCGCCAGCAGCCAAGTCTACCGGGGAGGGACTGAAGCTTTCTTT
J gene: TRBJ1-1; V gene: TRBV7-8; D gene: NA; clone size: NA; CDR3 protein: CASSRDQITEAFF; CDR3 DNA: TGTGCCAGCAGCCGGGACCAAATCACTGAAGCTTTCTTT
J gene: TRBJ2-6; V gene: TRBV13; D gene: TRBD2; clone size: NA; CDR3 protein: CASSSQRGTSGGPGANVLTF; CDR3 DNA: TGTGCCAGCAGCTCCCAACGGGGGACTAGCGGGGGCCCTGGGGCCAACGTCCTGACTTTC
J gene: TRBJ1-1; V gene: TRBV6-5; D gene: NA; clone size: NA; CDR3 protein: CASSYSRAGNTEAFF; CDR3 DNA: TGTGCCAGCAGTTACTCGAGAGCCGGGAACACTGAAGCTTTCTTT
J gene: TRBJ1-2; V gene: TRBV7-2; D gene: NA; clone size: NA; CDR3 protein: CASSPGAAANYGYTF; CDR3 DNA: TGTGCCAGCAGCCCAGGGGCAGCAGCTAACTATGGCTACACCTTC
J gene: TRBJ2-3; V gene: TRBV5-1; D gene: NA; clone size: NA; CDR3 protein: CASSHGGRTSDTQYF; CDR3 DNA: TGCGCCAGCAGCCACGGGGGGCGTACCTCAGATACGCAGTATTTT
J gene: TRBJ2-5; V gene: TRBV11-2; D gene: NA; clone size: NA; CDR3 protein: CASSLGVGSQETQYF; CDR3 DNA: TGTGCCAGCAGCTTAGGGGTTGGCAGCCAAGAGACCCAGTACTTC
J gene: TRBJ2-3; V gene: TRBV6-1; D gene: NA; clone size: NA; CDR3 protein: CASSGQSGADTQYF; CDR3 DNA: TGTGCCAGCAGTGGGCAATCTGGGGCAGATACGCAGTATTTT
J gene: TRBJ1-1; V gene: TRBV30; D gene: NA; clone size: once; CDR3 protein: CAWTGWRTEAFF; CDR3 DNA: TGTGCCTGGACAGGGTGGCGGACTGAAGCTTTCTTT
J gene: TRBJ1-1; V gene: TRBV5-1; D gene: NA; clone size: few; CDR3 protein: CASSHHPGGLNTEAFF; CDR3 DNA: TGCGCCAGCAGCCATCACCCGGGGGGGCTGAACACTGAAGCTTTCTTT
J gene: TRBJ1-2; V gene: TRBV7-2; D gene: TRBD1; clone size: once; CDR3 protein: CASSSPWGAGGAISGYTF; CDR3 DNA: TGTGCCAGCAGCTCACCATGGGGGGCAGGGGGCGCAATTAGTGGCTACACCTTC
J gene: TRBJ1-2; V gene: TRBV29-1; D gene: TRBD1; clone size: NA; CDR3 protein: CSVTDRENGYTF; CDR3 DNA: TGCAGCGTTACCGACAGGGAGAATGGCTACACCTTC
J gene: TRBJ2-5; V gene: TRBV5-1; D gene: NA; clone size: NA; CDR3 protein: CASSFSETQYF; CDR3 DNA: TGCGCCAGCAGCTTTAGCGAGACCCAGTACTTC
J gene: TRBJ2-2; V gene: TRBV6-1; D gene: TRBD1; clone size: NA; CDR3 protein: CASSLRTGTGELFF; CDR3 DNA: TGTGCCAGCAGCTTACGGACAGGAACCGGGGAGCTGTTTTTT
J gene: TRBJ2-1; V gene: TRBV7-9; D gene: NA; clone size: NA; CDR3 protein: CASSPVGLRHTDEQFF; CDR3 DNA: TGTGCCAGCAGCCCGGTAGGACTCCGGCATACAGATGAGCAGTTCTTC
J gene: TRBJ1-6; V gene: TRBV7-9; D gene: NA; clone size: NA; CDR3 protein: CASSLQGGKKSPLHF; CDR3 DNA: TGTGCCAGCAGCTTACAGGGAGGGAAGAAGTCACCCCTCCACTTT
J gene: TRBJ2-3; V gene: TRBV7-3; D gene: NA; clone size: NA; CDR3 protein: CASSPGASTDTQYF; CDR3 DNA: TGTGCCAGCAGCCCCGGCGCAAGCACAGATACGCAGTATTTT
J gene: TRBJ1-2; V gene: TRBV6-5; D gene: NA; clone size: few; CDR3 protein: CAAGEWGGYTF; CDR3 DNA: TGTGCCGCCGGAGAGTGGGGCGGCTACACCTTC